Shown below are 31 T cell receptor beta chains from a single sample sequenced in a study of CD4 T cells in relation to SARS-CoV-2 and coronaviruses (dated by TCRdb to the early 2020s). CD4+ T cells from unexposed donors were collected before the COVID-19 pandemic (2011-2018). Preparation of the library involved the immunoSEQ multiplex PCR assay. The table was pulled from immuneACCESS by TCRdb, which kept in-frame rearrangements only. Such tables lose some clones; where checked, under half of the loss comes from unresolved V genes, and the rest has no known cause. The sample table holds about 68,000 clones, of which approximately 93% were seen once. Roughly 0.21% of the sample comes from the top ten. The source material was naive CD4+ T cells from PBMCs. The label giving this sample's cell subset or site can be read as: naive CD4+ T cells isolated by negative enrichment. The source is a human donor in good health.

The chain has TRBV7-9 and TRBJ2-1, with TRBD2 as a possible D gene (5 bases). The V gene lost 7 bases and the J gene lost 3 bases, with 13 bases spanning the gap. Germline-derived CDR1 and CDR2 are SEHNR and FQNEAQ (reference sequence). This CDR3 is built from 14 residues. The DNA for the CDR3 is TGTGCCAGCAATGGAGCGGATTTCTACAATGAGCAGTTCTTC. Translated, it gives CASNGADFYNEQFF.

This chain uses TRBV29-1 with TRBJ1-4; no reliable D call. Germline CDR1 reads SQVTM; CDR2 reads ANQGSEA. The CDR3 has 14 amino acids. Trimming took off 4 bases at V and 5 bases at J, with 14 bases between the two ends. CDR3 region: CSVAGSSKNEKLFF. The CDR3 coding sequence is TGCAGCGTTGCGGGTTCCAGTAAGAATGAAAAACTGTTTTTT.

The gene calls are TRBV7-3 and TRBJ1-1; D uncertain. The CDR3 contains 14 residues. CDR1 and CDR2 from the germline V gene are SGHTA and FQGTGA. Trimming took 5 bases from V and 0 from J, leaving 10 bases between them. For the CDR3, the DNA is TGTGCCAGCAGCCTAAACGCAGTGAACACTGAAGCTTTCTTT. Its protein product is CASSLNAVNTEAFF.

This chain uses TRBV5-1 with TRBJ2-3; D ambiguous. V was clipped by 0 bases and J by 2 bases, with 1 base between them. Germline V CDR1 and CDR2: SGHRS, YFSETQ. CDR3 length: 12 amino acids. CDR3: CASSLDTDTQYF. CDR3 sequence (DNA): TGCGCCAGCAGCTTGGACACAGATACGCAGTATTTT.

CDR3 sequence: CASSYSHLTYEQYF. The CDR3 DNA follows: TGTGCCAGCAGTTACTCCCACCTTACCTACGAGCAGTACTTC. The chain couples TRBV6-6 to TRBJ2-7, with unresolved D. Germline CDR1 is MNHNY and CDR2 is SVGAGI (reference sequence). Trimming left V 0 bases short and J 2 bases short, with 8 bases between. This CDR3 is 14 amino acids long.

The CDR3, as DNA: TGTGCCAGCAACCGGGACTACGTTAAATACGAGCAGTACTTC. It yields the protein CASNRDYVKYEQYF. J is TRBJ2-7 and V is TRBV7-2; the match to TRBD2 covers 7 bases. V lost 7 bases, J lost 4 bases, and 10 bases stayed unmatched. The CDR3 runs to 14 residues. Per germline, CDR1 SGHTA and CDR2 FQGNSA.

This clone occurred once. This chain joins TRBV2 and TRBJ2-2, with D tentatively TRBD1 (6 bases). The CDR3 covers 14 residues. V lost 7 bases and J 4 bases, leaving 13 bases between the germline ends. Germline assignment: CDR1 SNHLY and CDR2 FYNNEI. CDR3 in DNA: TGTGCCAGCACCCTGGACAGACTCACCGGGGAGCTGTTTTTT. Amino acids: CASTLDRLTGELFF.

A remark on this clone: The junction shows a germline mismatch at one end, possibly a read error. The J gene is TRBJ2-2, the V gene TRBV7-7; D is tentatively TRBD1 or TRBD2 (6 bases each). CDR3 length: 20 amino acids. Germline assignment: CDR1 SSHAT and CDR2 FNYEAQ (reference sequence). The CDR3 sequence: CASSLAEPIVGTSSTGELFF. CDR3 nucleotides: TGTGCTAGCAGCTTAGCGGAACCCATTGTCGGGACAAGTTCAACCGGGGAGCTGTTTTTT.

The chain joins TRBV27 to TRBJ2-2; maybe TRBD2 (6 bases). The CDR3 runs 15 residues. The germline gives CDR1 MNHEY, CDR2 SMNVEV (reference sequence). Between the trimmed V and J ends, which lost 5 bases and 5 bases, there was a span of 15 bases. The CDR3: CASSRGVQWTGELFF. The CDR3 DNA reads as TGTGCCAGCAGTCGCGGGGTCCAGTGGACCGGGGAGCTGTTTTTT.

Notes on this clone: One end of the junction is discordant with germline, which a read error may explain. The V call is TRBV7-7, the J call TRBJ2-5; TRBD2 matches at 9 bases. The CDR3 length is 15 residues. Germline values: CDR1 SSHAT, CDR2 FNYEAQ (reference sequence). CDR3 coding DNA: TGTGCTAGCAGCTTAGGAGCGGGAGGTTCAACCCCACAGTACTTC. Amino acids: CASSLGAGGSTPQYF.

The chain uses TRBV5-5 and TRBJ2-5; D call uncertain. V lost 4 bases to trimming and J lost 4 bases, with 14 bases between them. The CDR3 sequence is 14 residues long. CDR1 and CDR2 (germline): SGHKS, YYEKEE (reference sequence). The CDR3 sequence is CASSPRTGGETQYF. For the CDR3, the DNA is TGTGCCAGCAGCCCCAGGACCGGCGGAGAGACCCAGTACTTC.

In DNA, the CDR3 is TGTGCCAGCAGCGCTACTGGGGCGGGGGATACGCAGTATTTT. It specifies CASSATGAGDTQYF. The chain links TRBV9 to TRBJ2-3; D is perhaps TRBD2 (6 bases). The CDR3 loop spans 14 amino acids. CDR1 is SGDLS and CDR2 is YYNGEE in the germline V gene. Trimming took 3 bases from V and 6 from J, leaving 14 bases between them.

In nucleotides, the CDR3 is TGCGCCAGCAGCCTTGCAAGCAATCAGCCCCAGCATTTT. It encodes CASSLASNQPQHF. The genes are TRBV5-1 and TRBJ1-5; D gene uncertain. Germline CDR1 and CDR2: SGHRS and YFSETQ. The length of the CDR3 is 13 residues. The V gene lost 4 bases and the J gene lost 1 base, with 6 bases spanning the gap.

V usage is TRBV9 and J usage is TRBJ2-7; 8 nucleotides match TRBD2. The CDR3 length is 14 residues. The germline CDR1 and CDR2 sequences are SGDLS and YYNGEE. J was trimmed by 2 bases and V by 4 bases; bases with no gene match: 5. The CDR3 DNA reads TGTGCCAGCAGCCCGGGGGGGCCGACCTACGAGCAGTACTTC. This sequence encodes CASSPGGPTYEQYF.

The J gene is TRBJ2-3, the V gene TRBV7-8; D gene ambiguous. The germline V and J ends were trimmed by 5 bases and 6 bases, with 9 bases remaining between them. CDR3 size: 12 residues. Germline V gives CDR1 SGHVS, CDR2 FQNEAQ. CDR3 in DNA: TGTGCCAGCAGCATCAGACCCGATACGCAGTATTTT. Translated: CASSIRPDTQYF.

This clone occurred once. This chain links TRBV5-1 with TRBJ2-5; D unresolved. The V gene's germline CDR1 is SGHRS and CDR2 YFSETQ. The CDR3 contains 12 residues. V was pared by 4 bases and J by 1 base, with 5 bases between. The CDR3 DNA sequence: TGCGCCAGCAGCCTCTTCCAAGAGACCCAGTACTTC. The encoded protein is CASSLFQETQYF.

CDR3 amino acids: CASSEVRMGARNQPQHF. CDR3 sequence (DNA): TGTGCCAGCAGTGAAGTTAGGATGGGGGCCCGCAATCAGCCCCAGCATTTT. The rearrangement links TRBV6-1 to TRBJ1-5; D perhaps matches TRBD1 (6 bases). CDR3 length: 17 residues. Germline V lookup: CDR1 MNHNS, CDR2 SASEGT. The V gene lost 1 base and the J gene lost 2 bases, with 15 bases spanning the gap.

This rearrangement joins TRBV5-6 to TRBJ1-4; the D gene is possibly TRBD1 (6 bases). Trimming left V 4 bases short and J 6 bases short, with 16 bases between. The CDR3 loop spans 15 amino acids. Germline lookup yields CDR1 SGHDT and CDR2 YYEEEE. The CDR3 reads CASSATGKEDEKLFF. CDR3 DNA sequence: TGTGCCAGCAGCGCAACAGGGAAAGAGGATGAAAAACTGTTTTTT.

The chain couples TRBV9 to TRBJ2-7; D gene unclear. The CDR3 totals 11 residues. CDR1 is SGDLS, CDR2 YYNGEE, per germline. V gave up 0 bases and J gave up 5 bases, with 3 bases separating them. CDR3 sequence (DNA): TGTGCCAGCAGCGTAGGTCACGAGCAGTACTTC. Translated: CASSVGHEQYF. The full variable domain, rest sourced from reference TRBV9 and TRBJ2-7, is DSGVTQTPKHLITATGQRVTLRCSPRSGDLSVYWYQQSLDQGLQFLIQYYNGEERAKGNILERFSAQQFPDLHSELNLSSLELGDSALYFCASSVGHEQYFGPGTRLTVT.

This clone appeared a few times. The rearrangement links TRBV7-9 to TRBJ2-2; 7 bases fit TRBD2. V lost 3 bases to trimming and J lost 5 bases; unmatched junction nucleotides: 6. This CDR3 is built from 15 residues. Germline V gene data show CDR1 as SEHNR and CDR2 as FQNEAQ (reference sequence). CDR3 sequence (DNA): TGTGCCAGCAGCTTTAGCGGGTTCTGGACCGGGGAGCTGTTTTTT. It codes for CASSFSGFWTGELFF.

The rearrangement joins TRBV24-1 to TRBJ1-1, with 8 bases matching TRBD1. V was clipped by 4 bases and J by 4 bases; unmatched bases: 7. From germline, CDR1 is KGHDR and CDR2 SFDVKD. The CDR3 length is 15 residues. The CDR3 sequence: CATSDSRGPGTEAFF. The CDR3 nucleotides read TGTGCCACCAGTGACTCCAGGGGGCCTGGCACTGAAGCTTTCTTT.

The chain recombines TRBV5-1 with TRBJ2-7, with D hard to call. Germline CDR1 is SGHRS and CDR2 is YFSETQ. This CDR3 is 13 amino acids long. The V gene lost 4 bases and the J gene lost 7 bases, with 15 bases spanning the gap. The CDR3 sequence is CASSPLNPREQYF. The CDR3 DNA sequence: TGCGCCAGCAGCCCCCTGAATCCGCGGGAGCAGTACTTC.

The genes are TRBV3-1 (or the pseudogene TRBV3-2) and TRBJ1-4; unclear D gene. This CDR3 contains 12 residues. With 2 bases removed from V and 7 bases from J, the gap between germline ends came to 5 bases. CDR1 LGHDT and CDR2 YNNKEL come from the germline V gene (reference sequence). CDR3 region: CASSQSAEKLFF. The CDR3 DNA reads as TGTGCCAGCAGCCAATCGGCTGAAAAACTGTTTTTT.

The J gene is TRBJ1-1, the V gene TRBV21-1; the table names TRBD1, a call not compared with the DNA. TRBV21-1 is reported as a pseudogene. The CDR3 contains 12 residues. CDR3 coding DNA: TGTGCCGGTCGGACAGGGGGGACTGAAGCTTTCTTT. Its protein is CAGRTGGTEAFF.

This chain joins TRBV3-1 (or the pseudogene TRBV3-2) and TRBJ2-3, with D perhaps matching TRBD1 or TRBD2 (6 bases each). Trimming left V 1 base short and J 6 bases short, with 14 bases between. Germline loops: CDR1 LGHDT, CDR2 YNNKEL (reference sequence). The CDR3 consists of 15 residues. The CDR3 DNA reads TGTGCCAGCAGCCAAGGTAGCTGGGGGGCGGATACGCAGTATTTT. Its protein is CASSQGSWGADTQYF.

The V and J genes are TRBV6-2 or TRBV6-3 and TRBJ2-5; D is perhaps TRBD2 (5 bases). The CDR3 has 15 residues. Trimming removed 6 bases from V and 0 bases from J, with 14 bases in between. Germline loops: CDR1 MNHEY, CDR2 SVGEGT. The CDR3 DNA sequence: TGTGCCAGCAGCCGTCCGCCGGGGAACCAAGAGACCCAGTACTTC. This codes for CASSRPPGNQETQYF.

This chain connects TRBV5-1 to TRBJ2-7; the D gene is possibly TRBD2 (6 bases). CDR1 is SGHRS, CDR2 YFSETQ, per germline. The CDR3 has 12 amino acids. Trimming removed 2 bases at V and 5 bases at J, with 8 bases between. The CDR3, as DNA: TGCGCCAGCAGCTTCGGCGGGGACGAGCAGTACTTC. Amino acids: CASSFGGDEQYF.

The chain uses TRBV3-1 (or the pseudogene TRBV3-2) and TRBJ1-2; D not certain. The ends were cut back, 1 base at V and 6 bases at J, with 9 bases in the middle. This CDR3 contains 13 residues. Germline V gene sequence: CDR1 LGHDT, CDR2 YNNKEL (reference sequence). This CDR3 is CASSQGVTDGYTF. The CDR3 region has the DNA TGTGCCAGCAGCCAAGGGGTAACGGATGGCTACACCTTC.

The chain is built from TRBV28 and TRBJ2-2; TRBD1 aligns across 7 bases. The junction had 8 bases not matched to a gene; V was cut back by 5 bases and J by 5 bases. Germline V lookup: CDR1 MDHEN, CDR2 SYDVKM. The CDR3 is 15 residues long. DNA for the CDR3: TGTGCCAGCAGTACGACAGGGTTTCGGACCGGGGAGCTGTTTTTT. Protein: CASSTTGFRTGELFF. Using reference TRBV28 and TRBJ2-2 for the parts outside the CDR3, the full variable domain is DVKVTQSSRYLVKRTGEKVFLECVQDMDHENMFWYRQDPGLGLRLIYFSYDVKMKEKGDIPEGYSVSREKKERFSLILESASTNQTSMYLCASSTTGFRTGELFFGEGSRLTVL.

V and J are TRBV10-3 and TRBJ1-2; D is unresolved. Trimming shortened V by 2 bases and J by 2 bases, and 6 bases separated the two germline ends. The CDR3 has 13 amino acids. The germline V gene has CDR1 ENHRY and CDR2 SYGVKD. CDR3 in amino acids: CAISEGPNYGYTF. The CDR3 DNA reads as TGTGCCATCAGTGAGGGCCCGAACTATGGCTACACCTTC.

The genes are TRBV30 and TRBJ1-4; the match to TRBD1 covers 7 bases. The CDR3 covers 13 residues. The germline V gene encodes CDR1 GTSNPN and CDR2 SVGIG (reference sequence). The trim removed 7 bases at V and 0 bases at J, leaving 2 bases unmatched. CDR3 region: CALQGSTNEKLFF. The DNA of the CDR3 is TGTGCCTTACAGGGGTCAACTAATGAAAAACTGTTTTTT.